The rows below give T cell receptor beta chains drawn from one sample of a study of blood T cells in healthy people across ages. TCRdb passed the 5' RACE reads through MiXCR, listing each CDR3 protein once. The sample carries almost 550,000 distinct CDR3 sequences, 24% recorded once. This sample also appeared in a second study, on T cells of mothers and their children.

Sequenced material: blood. All receptors derive from a boy between 10 and 17 years old in good health. The CDR3 runs from the conserved cysteine through the conserved F or W. A D gene is named only where the DNA matches it firmly. The size field is filled for only some rows; it gives once, few, many or a size class.

NA | TRBJ2-7 | NA | TRBV12-3/TRBV12-4 | TGTGCCAGCAGTCCCGGGTATGCGGGGGACACGCTCTACGAGCAGTACTTC | CASSPGYAGDTLYEQYF
NA | TRBJ1-6 | NA | TRBV7-9 | TGTGCCAGCAGCTTGGGCGGGCTTCACCACTTT | CASSLGGLHHF
NA | TRBJ2-3 | NA | TRBV20-1 | TGCAGTGCTATAAGGCCTCAGGGTTCGTATACGCAGTATTTT | CSAIRPQGSYTQYF
NA | TRBJ2-7 | TRBD2 | TRBV15 | TGTGCCACCAGCAGAGACGCGGGACTAGGCTACGAGCAGTACTTC | CATSRDAGLGYEQYF
few | TRBJ1-5 | NA | TRBV24-1 | TGTGCCACCAGGGGGTCCGGGGTTGGCAATCAGCCCCAGCATTTT | CATRGSGVGNQPQHF
few | TRBJ2-3 | NA | TRBV20-1 | TGCAGTGCTAAACCCAGGGGACTCATGGATACGCAGTATTTT | CSAKPRGLMDTQYF
NA | TRBJ2-4 | NA | TRBV7-9 | TGTGCCAGCAGAGACCTTGGGGGGTCCAAAAACATTCAGTACTTC | CASRDLGGSKNIQYF
few | TRBJ2-1 | NA | TRBV29-1 | TGCAGCGTTGTACCGGTCTCCTACAATGAGCAGTTCTTC | CSVVPVSYNEQFF
few | TRBJ2-1 | TRBD2 | TRBV6-1 | TGTGCCAGCAGTGCCACCTCGACTAGCGGGGCGAGGAATGAGCAGTTCTTC | CASSATSTSGARNEQFF
NA | TRBJ1-6 | NA | TRBV6-2/TRBV6-3 | TGTGCCAGCAGTTTATCGCGTAGTTCACCCCTCCACTTT | CASSLSRSSPLHF
few | TRBJ1-1 | NA | TRBV20-1 | TGCAGTGCCCTTATTGGGACTGAAGCTTTCTTT | CSALIGTEAFF
NA | TRBJ2-6 | NA | TRBV5-1 | TGCGCCAGCAGCGTGTCAGGCCTCTCTGGGGCCAACGTCCTGACTTTC | CASSVSGLSGANVLTF
NA | TRBJ2-1 | TRBD2 | TRBV20-1 | TGCAGTGCTCCTTCGACTAGCGGGGCCTATCGCTCCTACAATGAGCAGTTCTTC | CSAPSTSGAYRSYNEQFF
few | TRBJ2-7 | TRBD2 | TRBV20-1 | TGCAGTGCCAACCCCGGGACTAGCGGGGACGAGCAGTACTTC | CSANPGTSGDEQYF
NA | TRBJ2-4 | TRBD2 | TRBV6-6 | TGTGCCAGCAGTTATACGGGGGGAGATCGCCTAGCCAAAAACATTCAGTACTTC | CASSYTGGDRLAKNIQYF
few | TRBJ2-5 | NA | TRBV5-1 | TGCGCCAGCAGCCCGCACGAAGAGACCCAGTACTTC | CASSPHEETQYF
few | TRBJ2-1 | NA | TRBV6-5 | TGTGCCAGCTCTAGCGCCCGCTCCTACAATGAGCAGTTCTTC | CASSSARSYNEQFF
NA | TRBJ2-4 | TRBD2 | TRBV2 | TGTGCCAGCAGTGATAAGGTGTGGCGGGGGGAAAACATTCAGTACTTC | CASSDKVWRGENIQYF
few | TRBJ2-1 | NA | TRBV10-3 | TGTGCCATCAGTGAGTCGAATTACCAGAACGATGAGCAGTTCTTC | CAISESNYQNDEQFF
NA | TRBJ2-1 | NA | TRBV4-1 | TGCGCCAGCAGCCGACGGGCGGCCTACAATGAGCAGTTCTTC | CASSRRAAYNEQFF
NA | TRBJ1-1 | NA | TRBV6-1 | TGTGCCAGCACCTTGACAGGGAACACTGAAGCTTTCTTT | CASTLTGNTEAFF
NA | TRBJ2-7 | NA | TRBV20-1 | TGCAGTGCCTTAGACCTATTACGCTCCTACGAGCAGTACTTC | CSALDLLRSYEQYF
NA | TRBJ2-5 | TRBD2 | TRBV20-1 | TGCAGTGCGGAAAAGGAACGGCGGGGGGGCCCTGTGGAAAAGACCCAGTACTTC | CSAEKERRGGPVEKTQYF
NA | TRBJ2-1 | TRBD1 | TRBV18 | TGTGCCAGCTCACCAAACGCGGGACAGGCGAACAATGAGCAGTTCTTC | CASSPNAGQANNEQFF
few | TRBJ2-3 | NA | TRBV9 | TGTGCCAGCAGCGTACGCCCCCCGGACCTCTTGGGCACAGATACGCAGTATTTT | CASSVRPPDLLGTDTQYF
NA | TRBJ2-5 | NA | TRBV5-1 | TGCGCCAGCAGCCAAGGACAGACCCACCAAGAGACCCAGTACTTC | CASSQGQTHQETQYF
few | TRBJ2-1 | TRBD1 | TRBV20-1 | TGCAGTGCTAGAGTAGGCTTAAGGGACAGGGGATACAATGAGCAGTTCTTC | CSARVGLRDRGYNEQFF
few | TRBJ2-3 | NA | TRBV6-1 | TGTGCCAGCAGTAGGACAAGATCCACAGATACGCAGTATTTT | CASSRTRSTDTQYF
NA | TRBJ1-1 | NA | TRBV7-9 | TGTGCCAGCAGCCCACGCGCCGGGGCGGGGAACACTGAAGCTTTCTTT | CASSPRAGAGNTEAFF